This TCR beta chain was captured by sequencing in a study of control samples from healthy donors and cancer patients. Generated by immunoSEQ multiplex PCR, the TCRdb table keeps only in-frame clones and is missing some. The table lists tens of thousands of clones, roughly 80% of them singletons, with under 30% in the top ten. Trimming at V came to 3 bases and at J to 2 bases, leaving 3 bases not matched to a gene. The CDR3 loop spans 14 amino acids. Germline V CDR1 and CDR2: SGHVS, FNYEAQ. The chain links TRBV7-6 to TRBJ2-5; 7 bases agree with TRBD1. Sequenced: PBMCs. This receptor was obtained from a man between 60 and 75 years old with head and neck cancer. The CDR3 protein is CASSFGQVQETQYF. In DNA form, the CDR3 reads TGTGCCAGCAGCTTCGGACAGGTTCAAGAGACCCAGTACTTC. Full variable domain (rest looked up from reference TRBV7-6 and TRBJ2-5): GAGVSQSPRYKVTKRGQDVALRCDPISGHVSLYWYRQALGQGPEFLTYFNYEAQQDKSGLPNDRFSAERPEGSISTLTIQRTEQRDSAMYRCASSFGQVQETQYFGPGTRLLVL.